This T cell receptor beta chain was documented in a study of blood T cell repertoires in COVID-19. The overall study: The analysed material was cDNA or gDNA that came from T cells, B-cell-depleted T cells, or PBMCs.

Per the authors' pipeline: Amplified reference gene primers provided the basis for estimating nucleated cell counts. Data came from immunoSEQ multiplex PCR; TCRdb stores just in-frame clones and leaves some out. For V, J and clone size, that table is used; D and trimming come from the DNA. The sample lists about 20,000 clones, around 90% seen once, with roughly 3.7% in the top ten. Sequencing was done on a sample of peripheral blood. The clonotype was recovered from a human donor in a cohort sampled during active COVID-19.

In DNA, the CDR3 is TGTGCCTCTTCAAACGCCGGGTTACCCTCCTACGAGCAGTACTTC. It encodes CASSNAGLPSYEQYF. V and J are TRBV10-3 and TRBJ2-7; D not resolved. Germline V lookup: CDR1 ENHRY, CDR2 SYGVKD. V lost 11 bases to trimming and J lost 0 bases, with 20 bases between them. The CDR3 spans 15 residues.